This entry concerns a single T cell receptor beta chain. No antigen is known for it. The sample comes from a study of T cell responses to AZD1222 COVID-19 vaccine. Study-level results: Clonal diversity was possibly underestimated, and white British individuals and females predominated among donors. At 160-218 and 743-854, vaccine-associated CD4 TCRs were dominant, and they spanned spike. Only a handful of AZD1222 recipients tested seropositive at baseline. Close to half of all spike-specific TCRs reportedly target regions of the variants that are unmutated.

Method: immunoSEQ multiplex PCR; TCRdb's copy keeps in-frame clones and lacks some. The table records 200,000 to 250,000 clones, about 94% of them present only once. CDR3 length equals 15 residues. The germline gives CDR1 MNHEY, CDR2 SMNVEV (reference sequence). Trimming left V 0 bases short and J 4 bases short, with 9 bases between. Sequencing used peripheral blood, obtained 28 days after the second dose of the MenACWY control vaccine. The chain carries TRBV27 and TRBJ2-2; D may be TRBD2 (6 bases). This receptor was taken from an adult who received the MenACWY meningococcal vaccine as a control. For the CDR3, the DNA is TGTGCCAGCAGTTTATCCCAGGGAGGCACCGGGGAGCTGTTTTTT. This codes for CASSLSQGGTGELFF.